This is a list of T cell receptor beta chains from one sample in a study of post-analysis software for immune sequencing data. One entry per CDR3 protein, called by TCRdb with MiXCR from the PCR reads. The sample records hundreds of thousands of distinct CDR3 sequences, 25% to 30% being singletons. The sample comprised blood. Source of these receptors: a girl aged 10 to 17 with multiple sclerosis. Each CDR3 is given with its conserved first and last residue. The D gene is left open where the match is weak. Clone size is stated in some rows and not others, as once, few, many or a class when expanded.

D	length	size	J	V	CDR3	DNA
.	12	.	TRBJ2-1	TRBV9	CASSGRMDEQFF	TGTGCCAGCAGCGGGAGGATGGATGAGCAGTTCTTC
TRBD1	14	.	TRBJ2-5	TRBV12-3/TRBV12-4	CASSRGQPEETQYF	TGTGCCAGCAGTAGGGGACAGCCCGAGGAGACCCAGTACTTC
.	15	.	TRBJ1-1	TRBV20-1	CSARGPRIMNTEAFF	TGCAGTGCTAGAGGGCCCCGGATCATGAACACTGAAGCTTTCTTT
.	15	few	TRBJ2-5	TRBV5-5	CASSLINPTSETQYF	TGTGCCAGCAGCTTGATTAATCCGACTTCGGAGACCCAGTACTTC
.	13	few	TRBJ2-5	TRBV7-9	CASSAVQAETQYF	TGTGCCAGCAGCGCCGTCCAGGCGGAGACCCAGTACTTC
.	13	.	TRBJ2-1	TRBV29-1	CSVEDQGNNEQFF	TGCAGCGTTGAAGATCAGGGAAACAATGAGCAGTTCTTC
TRBD2	14	few	TRBJ2-5	TRBV29-1	CSVVLAGVRETQYF	TGCAGCGTTGTTCTAGCGGGAGTTAGGGAGACCCAGTACTTC
.	14	.	TRBJ1-5	TRBV20-1	CSASARPGNQPQHF	TGCAGTGCTAGCGCCCGGCCGGGCAATCAGCCCCAGCATTTT
.	15	few	TRBJ2-1	TRBV4-2	CASSRGRGFYNEQFF	TGTGCCAGCAGCCGGGGCAGGGGATTCTACAATGAGCAGTTCTTC
TRBD1	16	.	TRBJ1-4	TRBV28	CASSTQRTGSGEKLFF	TGTGCCAGCAGTACCCAAAGGACAGGGTCAGGGGAAAAACTGTTTTTT
TRBD2	19	.	TRBJ2-3	TRBV27	CASSLSTLAGGPSTDTQYF	TGTGCCAGCAGTTTATCTACCCTAGCGGGGGGCCCAAGCACAGATACGCAGTATTTT
.	10	.	TRBJ2-7	TRBV28	CASRDHEQYF	TGTGCCAGCAGAGACCACGAGCAGTACTTC
.	11	many	TRBJ2-7	TRBV20-1	CSAAGPYEQYF	TGCAGTGCCGCTGGTCCCTACGAGCAGTACTTC
.	16	.	TRBJ2-2	TRBV20-1	CSARDSRGTLRGELFF	TGCAGTGCTAGAGATTCCAGGGGGACTTTGAGAGGGGAGCTGTTTTTT
.	14	few	TRBJ1-2	TRBV29-1	CSVVDQRGPSGYTF	TGCAGCGTTGTCGATCAGCGGGGACCTAGTGGCTACACCTTC
.	15	.	TRBJ2-1	TRBV27	CASSLPGNSYNEQFF	TGTGCCAGCAGTTTACCTGGAAATTCCTACAATGAGCAGTTCTTC
.	15	few	TRBJ1-1	TRBV28	CASSLLWGQNTEAFF	TGTGCCAGCAGTCTCCTATGGGGGCAGAACACTGAAGCTTTCTTT
TRBD1	15	.	TRBJ1-4	TRBV5-1	CASSLAGQDGEKLFF	TGCGCCAGCAGCTTGGCGGGACAGGACGGCGAAAAACTGTTTTTT
.	17	.	TRBJ1-2	TRBV6-6	CASSYLGARTTAYGYTF	TGTGCCAGCAGTTACTTGGGGGCCCGGACGACGGCCTATGGCTACACCTTC
.	15	few	TRBJ2-1	TRBV5-1	CASSLEPGLNTGQFF	TGCGCCAGCAGCTTGGAACCGGGCCTGAACACCGGGCAGTTCTTC
.	15	.	TRBJ2-7	TRBV6-2/TRBV6-3	CATQLLQALSCEQYF	TGTGCCACCCAGCTCCTACAGGCGCTCTCCTGCGAGCAGTACTTC
.	14	.	TRBJ2-7	TRBV7-9	CASSLEGQPYEQYF	TGTGCCAGCAGCTTGGAGGGACAGCCCTACGAGCAGTACTTC
.	11	few	TRBJ2-7	TRBV10-3	CAISESAEQYF	TGTGCCATCAGTGAGTCTGCAGAGCAGTACTTC
.	15	.	TRBJ2-4	TRBV29-1	CSAIKGVRAKNIQYF	TGCAGCGCCATAAAGGGGGTCCGAGCCAAAAACATTCAGTACTTC
.	15	.	TRBJ2-1	TRBV6-2/TRBV6-3	CASRKGRDWDNEQFF	TGTGCCAGCAGAAAGGGGCGGGACTGGGACAATGAGCAGTTCTTC
.	16	.	TRBJ2-3	TRBV20-1	CSANKGSGPSTDTQYF	TGCAGTGCTAATAAAGGGTCCGGGCCCAGCACAGATACGCAGTATTTT
.	14	.	TRBJ2-2	TRBV29-1	CSVESLENTGELFF	TGCAGCGTTGAGTCCCTGGAGAACACCGGGGAGCTGTTTTTT
TRBD2	16	.	TRBJ2-1	TRBV27	CASSRSGGRTYNEQFF	TGTGCCAGCAGCCGGAGCGGGGGTAGGACCTACAATGAGCAGTTCTTC
.	13	.	TRBJ2-3	TRBV18	CASSPITAGTQYF	TGTGCCAGCTCACCAATCACAGCGGGTACGCAGTATTTT
TRBD2	16	.	TRBJ2-7	TRBV20-1	CSASDGLAGKPYEQYF	TGCAGTGCTAGCGATGGACTAGCGGGGAAACCTTACGAGCAGTACTTC
.	15	few	TRBJ2-3	TRBV6-1	CASSETAASTDTQYF	TGTGCCAGCAGTGAAACAGCGGCTAGCACAGATACGCAGTATTTT
.	14	.	TRBJ2-7	TRBV20-1	CSASGPTGSYEQYF	TGCAGTGCTAGTGGCCCTACCGGTTCCTACGAGCAGTACTTC
.	15	few	TRBJ2-6	TRBV7-2	CASSLKKPGANVLTF	TGTGCCAGCAGCTTAAAGAAGCCTGGGGCCAACGTCCTGACTTTC
.	12	.	TRBJ2-1	TRBV29-1	CSGDIGYNEQFF	TGCAGCGGTGATATAGGGTACAATGAGCAGTTCTTC
.	15	few	TRBJ2-3	TRBV9	CASSVAGIGTDTQYF	TGTGCCAGCAGCGTAGCGGGGATTGGCACAGATACGCAGTATTTT
TRBD1	16	.	TRBJ1-6	TRBV4-3	CASSPKDRGYNSPLHF	TGCGCCAGCAGCCCAAAGGACAGGGGATATAATTCACCCCTCCACTTT
.	15	.	TRBJ2-1	TRBV6-5	CASRNGGGHYNEQFF	TGTGCCAGCAGAAACGGAGGCGGGCACTACAATGAGCAGTTCTTC
.	15	.	TRBJ2-6	TRBV28	CASSLKVSGANVLTF	TGTGCCAGCAGTTTAAAGGTCTCTGGGGCCAACGTCCTGACTTTC
.	14	few	TRBJ2-5	TRBV29-1	CSVEYQKGQETQYF	TGCAGCGTTGAATATCAGAAGGGCCAAGAGACCCAGTACTTC
TRBD2	14	.	TRBJ2-3	TRBV7-2	CASSFSGCSDTQYF	TGTGCCAGCAGTTTTAGCGGGTGCTCCGATACGCAGTATTTT
TRBD2	14	.	TRBJ2-3	TRBV27	CASRGGGAPDTQYF	TGTGCCAGCAGAGGCGGGGGGGCACCAGATACGCAGTATTTT
.	15	.	TRBJ2-1	TRBV20-1	CSARAPAGSYNEQFF	TGCAGTGCTAGAGCCCCTGCGGGCTCCTACAATGAGCAGTTCTTC
.	14	.	TRBJ2-3	TRBV20-1	CSAPRGGLGDTQYF	TGCAGTGCGCCCAGGGGGGGATTGGGAGATACGCAGTATTTT
TRBD2	15	.	TRBJ2-7	TRBV20-1	CSASPAGEPSYEQYF	TGCAGTGCTAGCCCAGCGGGGGAACCCTCCTACGAGCAGTACTTC
.	19	few	TRBJ2-1	TRBV5-1	CASSSDLGSLWSSYNEQFF	TGCGCCAGCAGCTCGGATCTCGGGTCCCTATGGAGCTCCTACAATGAGCAGTTCTTC
.	14	.	TRBJ1-1	TRBV4-3	CASSQFRVNTEAFF	TGCGCCAGCAGCCAATTCCGGGTGAACACTGAAGCTTTCTTT
.	14	few	TRBJ2-5	TRBV6-6	CASIIPGSLGTQYF	TGTGCCAGCATCATACCGGGCAGTTTAGGGACCCAGTACTTC
.	15	.	TRBJ2-3	TRBV5-1	CASSLALLSGDTQYF	TGCGCCAGCAGCTTGGCACTTCTTTCAGGAGATACGCAGTATTTT
.	15	many	TRBJ2-1	TRBV24-1	CATSGGPESGNEQFF	TGTGCCACCAGTGGGGGCCCCGAGAGTGGAAATGAGCAGTTCTTC